This T cell receptor (beta chain) was recovered during a study of cytomegalovirus exposure and HLA in healthy donors. Overall study context: Earlier sequencing of about 179 million T cells yielded 120 million or so unique TCR beta sequences.

Germline CDR1 is SGDLS and CDR2 is YYNGEE. V lost 0 bases, J lost 4 bases, and 15 bases lay in between. CDR3 length equals 16 residues. General study results and limits: Reportedly, TCR beta sequences accurately predicted HLA-A and HLA-B alleles in most subjects. Apparent HLA restriction characterized most CMV-associated TCR beta chains in a later analysis.

About this clone itself: Antigen: not known.

Primers: 60 Vbeta forward and 13 Jbeta reverse. Sequencing was performed with immunoSEQ multiplex PCR; in TCRdb, only in-frame clones are kept and a portion is missing. The sample includes roughly 120,000 clones, around 87% of them seen just once. V usage is TRBV9 and J usage is TRBJ2-3; TRBD1 might be the D (6 bases). The receptor was derived from a man in his forties or fifties in good health and CMV-seronegative. Sequenced: PBMCs. The DNA of the CDR3 is TGTGCCAGCAGCGTAGGAGGGGGTAACCCGGCAGATACGCAGTATTTT. Protein: CASSVGGGNPADTQYF.